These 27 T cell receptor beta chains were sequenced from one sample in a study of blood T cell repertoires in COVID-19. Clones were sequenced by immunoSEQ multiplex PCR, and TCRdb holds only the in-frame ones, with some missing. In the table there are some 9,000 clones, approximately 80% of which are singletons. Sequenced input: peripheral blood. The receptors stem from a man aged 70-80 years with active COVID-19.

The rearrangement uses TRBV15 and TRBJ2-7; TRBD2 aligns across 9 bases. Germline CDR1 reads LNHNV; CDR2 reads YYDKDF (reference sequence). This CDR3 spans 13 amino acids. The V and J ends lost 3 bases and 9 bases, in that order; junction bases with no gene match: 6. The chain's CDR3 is CATSSSGGPWQYF. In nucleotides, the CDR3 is TGTGCCACCAGCAGTAGCGGGGGACCGTGGCAGTACTTC.

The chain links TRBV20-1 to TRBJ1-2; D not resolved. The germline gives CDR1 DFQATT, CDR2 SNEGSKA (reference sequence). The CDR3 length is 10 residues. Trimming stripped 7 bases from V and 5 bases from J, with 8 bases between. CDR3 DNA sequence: TGCAGTGTTTTCCAGTATGGCTACACCTTC. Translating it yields CSVFQYGYTF.

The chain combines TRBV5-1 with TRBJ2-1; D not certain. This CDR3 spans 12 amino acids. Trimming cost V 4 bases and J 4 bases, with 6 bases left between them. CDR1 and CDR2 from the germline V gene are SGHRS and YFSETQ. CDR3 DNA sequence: TGCGCCAGCAGCCAACAATACAATGAGCAGTTCTTC. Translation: CASSQQYNEQFF.

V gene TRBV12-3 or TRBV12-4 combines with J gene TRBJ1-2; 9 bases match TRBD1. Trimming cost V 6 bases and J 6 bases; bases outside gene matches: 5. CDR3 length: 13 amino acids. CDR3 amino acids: CASSSTGGDGYTF. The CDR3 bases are TGTGCCAGCAGCAGTACAGGGGGCGATGGCTACACCTTC.

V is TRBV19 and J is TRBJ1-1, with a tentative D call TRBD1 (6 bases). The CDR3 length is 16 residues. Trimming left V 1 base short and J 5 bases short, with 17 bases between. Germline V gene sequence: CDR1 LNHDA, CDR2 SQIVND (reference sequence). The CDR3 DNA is TGTGCCAGTAGTATAGGGTCAGGGGCCCTGAGGACTGAAGCTTTCTTT. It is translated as CASSIGSGALRTEAFF.

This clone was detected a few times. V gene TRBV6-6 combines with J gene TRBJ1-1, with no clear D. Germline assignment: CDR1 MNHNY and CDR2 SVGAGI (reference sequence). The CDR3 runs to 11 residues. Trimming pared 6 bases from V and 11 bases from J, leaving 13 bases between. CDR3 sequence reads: CASRADLEAFF. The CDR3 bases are TGTGCCAGCAGGGCCGATTTGGAGGCTTTCTTT.

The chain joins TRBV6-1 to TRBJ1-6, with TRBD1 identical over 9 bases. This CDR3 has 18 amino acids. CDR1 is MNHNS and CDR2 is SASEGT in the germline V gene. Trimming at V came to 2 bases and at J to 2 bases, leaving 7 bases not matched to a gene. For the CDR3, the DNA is TGTGCCAGCAGTGAACGGTACAGGGGGCCGGCCTATAATTCACCCCTCCACTTT. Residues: CASSERYRGPAYNSPLHF.

CDR3 bases: TGTGCCACCAGTGAATCCGCAGGGATGCTTAGCACAGATACGCAGTATTTT. It translates to CATSESAGMLSTDTQYF. The rearrangement uses TRBV24-1 and TRBJ2-3; tentative D call: TRBD1 (5 bases). V lost 4 bases and J lost 0, with 16 bases in between. Germline CDR1 and CDR2: KGHDR and SFDVKD. The CDR3 has 17 residues.

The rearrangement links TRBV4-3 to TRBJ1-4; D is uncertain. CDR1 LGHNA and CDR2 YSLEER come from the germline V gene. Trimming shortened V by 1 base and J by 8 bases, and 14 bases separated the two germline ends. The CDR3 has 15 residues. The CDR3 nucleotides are TGCGCCAGCAGCCAAGTTGTGGCGCCGGGGGAAAAACTGTTTTTT. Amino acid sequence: CASSQVVAPGEKLFF.

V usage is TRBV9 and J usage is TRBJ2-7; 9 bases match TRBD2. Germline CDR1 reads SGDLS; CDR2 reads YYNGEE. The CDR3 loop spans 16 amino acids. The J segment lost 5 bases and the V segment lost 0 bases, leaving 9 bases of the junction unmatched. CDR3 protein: CASSVADSGRRDEQYF. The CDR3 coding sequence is TGTGCCAGCAGCGTAGCGGATAGCGGGAGACGAGACGAGCAGTACTTC.

CDR3 sequence reads: CASSQGPAEEAFF. Here the CDR3 DNA reads TGCGCCAGCAGCCAAGGACCGGCGGAAGAAGCTTTCTTT. This sequence joins TRBV4-1 and TRBJ1-1; D remains unclear. Germline V CDR1 and CDR2: MGHRA, YSYEKL. The CDR3 sequence is 13 residues long. V shed 1 base and J shed 8 bases, with 11 bases lying between them.

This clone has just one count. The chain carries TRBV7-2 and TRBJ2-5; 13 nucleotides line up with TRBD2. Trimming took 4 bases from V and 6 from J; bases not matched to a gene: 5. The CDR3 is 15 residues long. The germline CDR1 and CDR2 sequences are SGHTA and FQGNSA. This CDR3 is CASSWDGTSGKTQYF. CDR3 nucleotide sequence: TGTGCCAGCAGCTGGGACGGGACTAGCGGGAAGACCCAGTACTTC. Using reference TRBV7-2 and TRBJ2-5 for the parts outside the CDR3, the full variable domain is GAGVSQSPSNKVTEKGKDVELRCDPISGHTALYWYRQSLGQGLEFLIYFQGNSAPDKSGLPSDRFSAERTGGSVSTLTIQRTQQEDSAVYLCASSWDGTSGKTQYFGPGTRLLVL.

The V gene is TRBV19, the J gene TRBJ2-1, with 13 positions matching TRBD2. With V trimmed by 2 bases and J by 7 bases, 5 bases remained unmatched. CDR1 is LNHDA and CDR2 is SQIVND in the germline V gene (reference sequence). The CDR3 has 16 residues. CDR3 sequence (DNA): TGTGCCAGTAGTATAAGTGTACTAGCGGGAGGGAATGAGCAGTTCTTC. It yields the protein CASSISVLAGGNEQFF.

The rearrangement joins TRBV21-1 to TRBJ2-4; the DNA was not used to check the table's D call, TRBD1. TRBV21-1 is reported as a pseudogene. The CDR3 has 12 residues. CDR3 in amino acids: CTQGLGKNIQYF. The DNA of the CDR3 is TGCACCCAGGGGTTGGGGAAAAACATTCAGTACTTC.

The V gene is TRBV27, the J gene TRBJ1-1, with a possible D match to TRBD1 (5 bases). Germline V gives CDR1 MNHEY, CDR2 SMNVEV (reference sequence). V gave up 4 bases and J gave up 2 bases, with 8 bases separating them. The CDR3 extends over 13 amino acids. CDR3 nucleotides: TGTGCCAGCAGTTCAGGGATCAACACTGAAGCTTTCTTT. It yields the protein CASSSGINTEAFF.

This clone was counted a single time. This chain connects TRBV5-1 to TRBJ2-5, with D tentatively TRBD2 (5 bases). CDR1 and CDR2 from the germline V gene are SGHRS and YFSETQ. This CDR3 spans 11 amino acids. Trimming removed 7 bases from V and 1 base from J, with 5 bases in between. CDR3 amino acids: CASRGQETQYF. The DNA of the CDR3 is TGCGCCAGCCGGGGCCAAGAGACCCAGTACTTC.

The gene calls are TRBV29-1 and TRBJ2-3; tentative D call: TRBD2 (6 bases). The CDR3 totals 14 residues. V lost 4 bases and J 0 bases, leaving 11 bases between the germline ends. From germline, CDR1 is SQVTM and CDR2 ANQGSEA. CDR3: CSVVQEGSTDTQYF. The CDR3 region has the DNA TGCAGCGTTGTTCAGGAGGGCAGCACAGATACGCAGTATTTT.

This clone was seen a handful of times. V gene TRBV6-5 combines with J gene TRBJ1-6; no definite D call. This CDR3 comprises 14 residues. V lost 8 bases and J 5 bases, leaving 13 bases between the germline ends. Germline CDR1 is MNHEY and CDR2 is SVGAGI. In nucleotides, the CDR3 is TGTGCCAGCCGAGGTACCAATAATAATTCACCCCTCCACTTT. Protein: CASRGTNNNSPLHF.

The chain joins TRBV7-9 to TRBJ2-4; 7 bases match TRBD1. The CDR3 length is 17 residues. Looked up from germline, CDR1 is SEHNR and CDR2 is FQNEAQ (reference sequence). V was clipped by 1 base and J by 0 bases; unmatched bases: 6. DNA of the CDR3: TGTGCCAGCAGCTTAGTAAGGGGGCCCAGAGCCAAAAACATTCAGTACTTC. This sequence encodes CASSLVRGPRAKNIQYF.

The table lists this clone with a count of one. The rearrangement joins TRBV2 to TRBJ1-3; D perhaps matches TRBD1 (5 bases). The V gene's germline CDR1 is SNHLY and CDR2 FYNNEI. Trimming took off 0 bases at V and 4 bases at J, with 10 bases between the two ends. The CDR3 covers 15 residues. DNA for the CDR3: TGTGCCAGCAGTGAAGCGCGGACACCGGGAAACACCATATATTTT. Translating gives CASSEARTPGNTIYF.

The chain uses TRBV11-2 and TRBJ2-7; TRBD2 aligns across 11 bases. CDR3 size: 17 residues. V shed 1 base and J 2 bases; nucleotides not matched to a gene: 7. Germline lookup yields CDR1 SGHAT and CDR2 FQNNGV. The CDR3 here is CASSLAASGRLAYEQYF. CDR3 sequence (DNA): TGTGCCAGCAGCTTAGCGGCTAGCGGGAGGTTAGCCTACGAGCAGTACTTC. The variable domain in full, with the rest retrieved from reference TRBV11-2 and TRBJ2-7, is EAGVAQSPRYKIIEKRQSVAFWCNPISGHATLYWYQQILGQGPKLLIQFQNNGVVDDSQLPKDRFSAERLKGVDSTLKIQPAKLEDSAVYLCASSLAASGRLAYEQYFGPGTRLTVT.

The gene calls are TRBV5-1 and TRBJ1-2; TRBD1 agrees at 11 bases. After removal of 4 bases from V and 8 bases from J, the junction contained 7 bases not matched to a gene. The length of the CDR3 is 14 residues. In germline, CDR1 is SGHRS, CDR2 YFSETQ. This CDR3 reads CASSEGTGGFGYTF. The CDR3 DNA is TGCGCCAGCAGCGAAGGGACAGGGGGGTTCGGCTACACCTTC.

CDR3 in amino acids: CASSLGPGLAGVGTDTQYF. CDR3 nucleotide sequence: TGTGCCAGCAGCTTGGGCCCGGGACTAGCGGGAGTTGGCACAGATACGCAGTATTTT. The chain joins TRBV5-4 to TRBJ2-3; 14 positions agree with TRBD2. With V trimmed by 0 bases and J by 1 base, 7 bases remained unmatched. Germline V gene sequence: CDR1 SGHNT, CDR2 YYREEE (reference sequence). This CDR3 has 19 amino acids.

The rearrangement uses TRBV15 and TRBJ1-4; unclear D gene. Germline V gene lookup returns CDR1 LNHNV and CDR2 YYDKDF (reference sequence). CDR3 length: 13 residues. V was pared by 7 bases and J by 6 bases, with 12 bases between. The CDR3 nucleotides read TGTGCCACCAATCGAGGTTTAGATGAAAAACTGTTTTTT. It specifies CATNRGLDEKLFF. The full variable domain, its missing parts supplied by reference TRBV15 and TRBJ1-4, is DAMVIQNPRYQVTQFGKPVTLSCSQTLNHNVMYWYQQKSSQAPKLLFHYYDKDFNNEADTPDNFQSRRPNTSFCFLDIRSPGLGDTAMYLCATNRGLDEKLFFGSGTQLSVL.

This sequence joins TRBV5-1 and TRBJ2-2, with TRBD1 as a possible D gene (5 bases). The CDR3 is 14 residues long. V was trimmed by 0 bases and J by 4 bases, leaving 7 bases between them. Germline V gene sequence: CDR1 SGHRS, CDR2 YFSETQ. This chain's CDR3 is CASSLEGFTGELFF. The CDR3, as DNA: TGCGCCAGCAGCTTGGAGGGGTTCACCGGGGAGCTGTTTTTT.

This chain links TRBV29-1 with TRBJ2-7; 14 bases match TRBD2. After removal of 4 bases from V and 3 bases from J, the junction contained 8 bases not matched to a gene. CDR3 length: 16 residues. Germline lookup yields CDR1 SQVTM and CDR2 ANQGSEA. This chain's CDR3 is CSVGGLAGGGSYEQYF. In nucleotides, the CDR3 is TGCAGCGTTGGAGGACTAGCGGGAGGTGGGAGCTACGAGCAGTACTTC.

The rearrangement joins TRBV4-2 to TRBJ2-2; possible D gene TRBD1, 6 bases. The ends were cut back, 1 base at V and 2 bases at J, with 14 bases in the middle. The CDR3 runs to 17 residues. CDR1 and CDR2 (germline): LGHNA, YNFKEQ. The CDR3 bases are TGTGCCAGCAGCCAAGGGGGGCAGACCTTAAACACCGGGGAGCTGTTTTTT. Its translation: CASSQGGQTLNTGELFF.